This T cell receptor beta chain was identified during a study of blood T cell repertoires in COVID-19. This clone was seen just once. Trimming took 1 base from V and 2 from J, leaving 12 bases between them. The CDR3 extends over 15 amino acids. Germline values: CDR1 SGHRS, CDR2 YFSETQ. Living in 24 US areas, the participants were between about 18 and 100 years of age. Clinical history reported by participants formed the basis on which cohorts were assigned. The assay was immunoSEQ multiplex PCR, and TCRdb's table has in-frame clones only and misses some. Altogether some 400,000 clones are present, over 75% being singletons, with the ten largest covering approximately 1.2%.

The V gene is TRBV5-1, the J gene TRBJ1-2; D remains ambiguous. Sequenced input: PBMCs or T cells enriched from blood (not recorded which). This sequence was found in a man aged 30 to 45 who had recovered from COVID-19. The CDR3 loop is CASSLQVTPNYGYTF. The CDR3 DNA follows: TGCGCCAGCAGCTTGCAGGTGACACCAAACTATGGCTACACCTTC.